This T cell receptor (beta chain) originates from a study of response to subunit inactivated influenza vaccine. General study points: The authors suggested that few new T cells are recruited per seasonal influenza vaccination.

The CDR3 totals 18 residues. Germline lookup yields CDR1 SGHAT and CDR2 FQDESV (reference sequence). Trimming took 3 bases from V and 0 from J; bases not matched to a gene: 9. As for this clonotype: The target antigen is unknown.

TCRdb itself ran the RT-PCR reads through MiXCR, one entry per CDR3 protein. The table has about 540,000 distinct CDR3 sequences, under 30% seen once. This sample also appeared in a second study, on T cells expressing NK-cell markers. That investigation notes: The cDNA for TCR beta came from 5'RACE template switching with UMIs.

The V and J genes are TRBV11-1 and TRBJ1-3; 9 bases agree with TRBD1. The TCR was taken from a middle-aged man who received an inactivated influenza vaccine. The sample was CD4+ T cells sorted from PBMCs, taken roughly 13 days after vaccination. DNA for the CDR3: TGTGCCAGCAGCTTCGGGACAGGGCCACCAGGCTCTGGAAACACCATATATTTT. It codes for CASSFGTGPPGSGNTIYF. Variable domain in full (rest from reference TRBV11-1 and TRBJ1-3): EAEVAQSPRYKITEKSQAVAFWCDPISGHATLYWYRQILGQGPELLVQFQDESVVDDSQLPKDRFSAERLKGVDSTLKIQPAELGDSAMYLCASSFGTGPPGSGNTIYFGEGSWLTVV.